This passage covers 9 T cell receptor beta chains from one sample sequenced in a study of CD8+ T cells in alopecia areata. TCR sequencing used cDNA made by reverse transcription of extracted RNA. Produced via immunoSEQ multiplex PCR; TCRdb's table is partial and in-frame only. Of under 200,000 clones in the sample, around 59% were seen once. Treatment: oral pan-JAK inhibitor, 5-10 mg twice daily. The source material was CD4+ T cells sorted from blood, sampled at week 24, from a patient treated with tofacitinib. These receptors all come from a human donor with alopecia areata.

This chain uses TRBV9 with TRBJ2-7; 8 bases agree with TRBD1. The trim removed 0 bases at V and 7 bases at J, leaving 9 bases unmatched. Looked up from germline, CDR1 is SGDLS and CDR2 is YYNGEE. This CDR3 comprises 15 residues. CDR3 residues: CASSVATGVSGEQYF. In DNA, the CDR3 is TGTGCCAGCAGCGTAGCGACAGGGGTCTCGGGGGAGCAGTACTTC.

The V call is TRBV30, the J call TRBJ1-2; tentative D call: TRBD1 (5 bases). The germline V gene has CDR1 GTSNPN and CDR2 SVGIG (reference sequence). The CDR3 consists of 16 residues. The V gene lost 5 bases and the J gene lost 3 bases, with 22 bases spanning the gap. This CDR3 is CAWDGRRGALYYGYTF. For the CDR3, the DNA is TGTGCCTGGGACGGTAGGAGAGGGGCCCTATACTATGGCTACACCTTC. Filled out from reference TRBV30 and TRBJ1-2, the complete variable domain reads SQTIHQWPATLVQPVGSPLSLECTVEGTSNPNLYWYRQAAGRGLQLLFYSVGIGQISSEVPQNLSASRPQDRQFILSSKKLLLSDSGFYLCAWDGRRGALYYGYTFGSGTRLTVV.

The chain links TRBV7-7 to TRBJ1-1, with D possibly being TRBD1 (6 bases). V lost 5 bases to trimming and J lost 1 base, with 11 bases between them. Germline CDR1 and CDR2: SSHAT and FNYEAQ (reference sequence). The length of the CDR3 is 14 residues. The DNA for the CDR3 is TGTGCCAGCAGCCAGGACAGCTGGAACACTGAAGCTTTCTTT. This translates into CASSQDSWNTEAFF.

The rearrangement joins TRBV7-2 to TRBJ2-3; 9 bases map to TRBD2. Germline V gene sequence: CDR1 SGHTA, CDR2 FQGNSA. CDR3 size: 17 residues. J lost 2 bases, V lost 4 bases, and 10 bases had no gene match. The CDR3 DNA reads TGTGCCAGCAGCTCCAGGGAGCGGGGGGACTACACAGATACGCAGTATTTT. This codes for CASSSRERGDYTDTQYF. The entire variable domain, with the rest obtained from reference TRBV7-2 and TRBJ2-3, is as follows: GAGVSQSPSNKVTEKGKDVELRCDPISGHTALYWYRQSLGQGLEFLIYFQGNSAPDKSGLPSDRFSAERTGGSVSTLTIQRTQQEDSAVYLCASSSRERGDYTDTQYFGPGTRLTVL.

J is TRBJ2-2 and V is TRBV6-5; maybe TRBD1 (6 bases). The germline CDR1 and CDR2 sequences are MNHEY and SVGAGI. With 6 bases removed from V and 1 base from J, the gap between germline ends came to 12 bases. The CDR3 has 15 amino acids. CDR3 in amino acids: CASRETGLNTGELFF. Here the CDR3 DNA reads TGTGCCAGCAGGGAGACAGGACTGAACACCGGGGAGCTGTTTTTT.

The rearrangement links TRBV7-9 to TRBJ2-5; weak D call: TRBD1 (6 bases). V was shortened by 0 bases and J by 2 bases, with 10 bases between the two germline ends. The CDR3 extends over 15 amino acids. The V gene's germline CDR1 is SEHNR and CDR2 FQNEAQ (reference sequence). The CDR3 spells CASSLALDRQETQYF. The CDR3 DNA reads as TGTGCCAGCAGCTTAGCCCTGGACAGACAAGAGACCCAGTACTTC.

The chain has TRBV29-1 and TRBJ2-7, with 9 bases matching TRBD1. The CDR3 has 14 residues. V shed 4 bases, J shed 2 bases, and the junction held 6 bases outside the gene matches. Looked up from germline, CDR1 is SQVTM and CDR2 is ANQGSEA. Here the CDR3 reads CSVGPGQGAYEQYF. For the CDR3, the DNA is TGCAGCGTTGGTCCGGGACAGGGTGCCTACGAGCAGTACTTC.

Concerning this clone: A read error may produce the germline difference seen at one junction end. V and J are TRBV11-2 and TRBJ1-2, with 7 bases matching TRBD1. Looked up from germline, CDR1 is SGHAT and CDR2 is FQNNGV. This CDR3 is 11 amino acids long. CDR3 amino acids: CASSLETGAAF. Written as DNA, the CDR3 is TGTGCCAGCAGCTTAGAAACAGGGGCCGCCTTC.

V usage is TRBV30 and J usage is TRBJ2-1; no clear D. From germline, CDR1 is GTSNPN and CDR2 SVGIG (reference sequence). This CDR3 is 13 amino acids long. Trimming left V 0 bases short and J 10 bases short, with 13 bases between. The CDR3 here is CAWSVSPDREQFF. The CDR3 coding sequence is TGTGCCTGGAGTGTTAGCCCGGACCGCGAGCAGTTCTTC.